A selection of T cell receptor beta chains follows, all from one sample in a study of radiation and T cells in renal cell carcinoma. Only in-frame clones appear in the TCRdb table, and some are missing; sequencing was by immunoSEQ multiplex PCR. The repertoire consists of more than 150,000 clones, with over 80% occurring once and the leading ten covering under 15%. The source was blood, collected from a patient whose treatment included radiotherapy and nephrectomy. Receptor source: a woman aged 45-65 years with renal cell carcinoma. CDR3s include the opening cysteine and the closing phenylalanine or tryptophan. Each record gives: D gene, J gene, clone size, V gene, CDR3 length, CDR3 protein, CDR3 DNA. A D gene is named only where the DNA matches it firmly. Clone sizes are given selectively: once, few, many, or a class where the clone is expanded.

d_gene: TRBD2; j_gene: TRBJ2-5; abundance: NA; v_gene: TRBV9; len: 17; CDR3aa: CASSGGGGAMDRETQYF; CDR3nt: TGTGCCAGCAGCGGGGGCGGGGGGGCGATGGATCGGGAGACCCAGTACTTC
d_gene: NA; j_gene: TRBJ1-5; abundance: once; v_gene: TRBV19; len: 16; CDR3aa: CASSFDGRYSNQPQHF; CDR3nt: TGTGCCAGTAGTTTTGACGGAAGATATAGCAATCAGCCCCAGCATTTT
d_gene: TRBD1; j_gene: TRBJ1-5; abundance: NA; v_gene: TRBV28; len: 15; CDR3aa: CASSMGQGSNQPQHF; CDR3nt: TGTGCCAGCAGCATGGGACAGGGGAGTAATCAGCCCCAGCATTTT
d_gene: NA; j_gene: TRBJ1-1; abundance: NA; v_gene: TRBV2; len: 13; CDR3aa: CASSPGRDTEAFF; CDR3nt: TGTGCCAGCAGTCCCGGGAGGGACACTGAAGCTTTCTTT
d_gene: TRBD2; j_gene: TRBJ2-2; abundance: NA; v_gene: TRBV9; len: 17; CDR3aa: CASSERASGANTGELFF; CDR3nt: TGTGCCAGCAGCGAGAGGGCTAGCGGGGCGAACACCGGGGAGCTGTTTTTT
d_gene: TRBD1; j_gene: TRBJ1-3; abundance: NA; v_gene: TRBV10-2; len: 16; CDR3aa: CASSENRGSGGDTIYF; CDR3nt: TGCGCCAGCAGTGAGAACAGGGGGTCTGGAGGGGACACCATATATTTT
d_gene: TRBD1; j_gene: TRBJ1-4; abundance: NA; v_gene: TRBV6-5; len: 16; CDR3aa: CASSYGGRGNGEKLFF; CDR3nt: TGTGCCAGCAGTTACGGGGGCAGGGGGAACGGTGAAAAACTGTTTTTT
d_gene: TRBD2; j_gene: TRBJ2-7; abundance: NA; v_gene: TRBV7-2; len: 18; CDR3aa: CASSLVLVGTSGAGEQYF; CDR3nt: TGTGCCAGCAGCTTAGTACTAGTTGGGACTAGCGGGGCCGGGGAGCAGTACTTC
d_gene: NA; j_gene: TRBJ2-6; abundance: once; v_gene: TRBV18; len: 16; CDR3aa: CASCDSFTAGANVLTF; CDR3nt: TGTGCCAGCTGCGACTCCTTCACCGCTGGGGCCAACGTCCTGACTTTC
d_gene: TRBD1; j_gene: TRBJ2-1; abundance: NA; v_gene: TRBV11-2; len: 14; CDR3aa: CASVSGQIYNEQFF; CDR3nt: TGTGCCAGCGTCTCGGGACAGATCTACAATGAGCAGTTCTTC
d_gene: NA; j_gene: TRBJ1-1; abundance: once; v_gene: TRBV30; len: 14; CDR3aa: CAWRRKGVNTEAFF; CDR3nt: TGTGCCTGGAGAAGGAAAGGGGTGAACACTGAAGCTTTCTTT
d_gene: NA; j_gene: TRBJ2-1; abundance: once; v_gene: TRBV5-1; len: 14; CDR3aa: CASSFYGRNNEQFF; CDR3nt: TGCGCCAGCAGCTTTTATGGCAGAAACAATGAGCAGTTCTTC
d_gene: NA; j_gene: TRBJ1-2; abundance: NA; v_gene: TRBV7-2; len: 14; CDR3aa: CASTPPGEYYGYTF; CDR3nt: TGTGCCAGCACTCCCCCGGGGGAGTACTATGGCTACACCTTC
d_gene: NA; j_gene: TRBJ1-3; abundance: few; v_gene: TRBV7-9; len: 15; CDR3aa: CASSQSGVSGNTIYF; CDR3nt: TGTGCCAGCAGCCAAAGTGGGGTTTCTGGAAACACCATATATTTT
d_gene: NA; j_gene: TRBJ2-2; abundance: NA; v_gene: TRBV5-1; len: 12; CDR3aa: CASSLVGGELFF; CDR3nt: TGCGCCAGCAGCTTGGTGGGCGGGGAGCTGTTTTTT
d_gene: TRBD1; j_gene: TRBJ1-4; abundance: NA; v_gene: TRBV11-2; len: 14; CDR3aa: CASSQDRGSEKLFF; CDR3nt: TGTGCCAGCAGCCAAGACAGGGGCAGTGAAAAACTGTTTTTT
d_gene: TRBD2; j_gene: TRBJ2-3; abundance: NA; v_gene: TRBV5-4; len: 18; CDR3aa: CASSPPTGLAGGRDTQYF; CDR3nt: TGTGCCAGCAGCCCCCCCACTGGACTAGCGGGGGGACGGGATACGCAGTATTTT
d_gene: TRBD1; j_gene: TRBJ1-5; abundance: NA; v_gene: TRBV27; len: 14; CDR3aa: CASSRDRGDQPQHF; CDR3nt: TGTGCCAGCAGTAGAGACAGGGGGGATCAGCCCCAGCATTTT
d_gene: TRBD1; j_gene: TRBJ1-1; abundance: NA; v_gene: TRBV19; len: 16; CDR3aa: CASSIAFDRVNTEAFF; CDR3nt: TGTGCCAGTAGTATCGCCTTCGACAGGGTGAACACTGAAGCTTTCTTT
d_gene: NA; j_gene: TRBJ1-2; abundance: NA; v_gene: TRBV25-1; len: 13; CDR3aa: CASREGQNYGYTF; CDR3nt: TGTGCCAGCCGGGAAGGACAGAACTATGGCTACACCTTC
d_gene: TRBD1; j_gene: TRBJ1-1; abundance: once; v_gene: TRBV11-2; len: 15; CDR3aa: CASSFPGGGNTEAFF; CDR3nt: TGTGCCAGCAGCTTCCCAGGGGGCGGGAACACTGAAGCTTTCTTT
d_gene: NA; j_gene: TRBJ2-7; abundance: NA; v_gene: TRBV6-8; len: 14; CDR3aa: CASSYDGSGDEQYF; CDR3nt: TGTGCCAGCAGTTATGATGGGTCCGGGGACGAGCAGTACTTC
d_gene: NA; j_gene: TRBJ2-7; abundance: NA; v_gene: TRBV29-1; len: 12; CDR3aa: CSAEGTRDEQYF; CDR3nt: TGTAGCGCGGAGGGGACCAGGGACGAGCAGTACTTC
d_gene: TRBD1; j_gene: TRBJ2-1; abundance: once; v_gene: TRBV9; len: 18; CDR3aa: CASSVAPGTVPPYNEQFF; CDR3nt: TGTGCCAGCAGCGTAGCTCCGGGGACAGTCCCCCCGTACAATGAGCAGTTCTTC
d_gene: NA; j_gene: TRBJ1-2; abundance: once; v_gene: TRBV18; len: 15; CDR3aa: CASSPGVRANYGYTF; CDR3nt: TGTGCCAGCTCACCTGGTGTACGAGCCAACTATGGCTACACCTTC
d_gene: NA; j_gene: TRBJ2-1; abundance: NA; v_gene: TRBV6-1; len: 12; CDR3aa: CASRESIREQFF; CDR3nt: TGTGCCAGCAGAGAATCGATCCGGGAGCAGTTCTTC
d_gene: NA; j_gene: TRBJ1-5; abundance: NA; v_gene: TRBV5-8; len: 11; CDR3aa: CASSSGVPQHF; CDR3nt: TGTGCCAGCAGCTCCGGAGTGCCCCAGCATTTT
d_gene: NA; j_gene: TRBJ2-7; abundance: NA; v_gene: TRBV9; len: 15; CDR3aa: CASSVEFGGSYEQYF; CDR3nt: TGTGCCAGCAGCGTAGAGTTCGGGGGCTCCTACGAGCAGTACTTC
d_gene: TRBD2; j_gene: TRBJ2-1; abundance: NA; v_gene: TRBV5-1; len: 16; CDR3aa: CASSLVFQRGYNEQFF; CDR3nt: TGCGCCAGCAGCTTGGTTTTCCAGCGGGGTTACAATGAGCAGTTCTTC